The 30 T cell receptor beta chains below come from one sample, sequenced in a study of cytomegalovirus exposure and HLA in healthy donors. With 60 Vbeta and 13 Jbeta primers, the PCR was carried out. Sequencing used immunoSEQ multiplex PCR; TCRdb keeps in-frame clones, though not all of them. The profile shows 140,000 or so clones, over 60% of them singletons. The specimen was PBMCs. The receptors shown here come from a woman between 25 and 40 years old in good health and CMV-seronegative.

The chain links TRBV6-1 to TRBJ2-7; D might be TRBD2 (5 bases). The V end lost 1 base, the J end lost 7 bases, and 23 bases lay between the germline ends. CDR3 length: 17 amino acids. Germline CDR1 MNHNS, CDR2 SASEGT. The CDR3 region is CASSEEAGLSIHREQYF. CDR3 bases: TGTGCCAGCAGTGAAGAGGCGGGCCTTAGCATTCATAGGGAGCAGTACTTC.

The CDR3 spells CASSPRTGRTGANVLTF. The CDR3 DNA follows: TGTGCCAGCTCACCCCGGACAGGGAGGACTGGGGCCAACGTCCTGACTTTC. The gene calls are TRBV18 and TRBJ2-6, with TRBD1 identical over 8 bases. Trimming at V came to 3 bases and at J to 2 bases, leaving 6 bases not matched to a gene. The CDR3 runs to 17 residues. CDR1 is KGHSH, CDR2 LQKENI, per germline. Full variable domain (missing parts from reference TRBV18 and TRBJ2-6): NAGVMQNPRHLVRRRGQEARLRCSPMKGHSHVYWYRQLPEEGLKFMVYLQKENIIDESGMPKERFSAEFPKEGPSILRIQQVVRGDSAAYFCASSPRTGRTGANVLTFGAGSRLTVL.

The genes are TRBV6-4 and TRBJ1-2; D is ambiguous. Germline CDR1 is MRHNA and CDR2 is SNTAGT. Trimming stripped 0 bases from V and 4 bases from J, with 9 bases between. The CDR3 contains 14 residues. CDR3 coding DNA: TGTGCCAGCAGTGACTCGAATGGCGGCTATGGCTACACCTTC. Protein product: CASSDSNGGYGYTF.

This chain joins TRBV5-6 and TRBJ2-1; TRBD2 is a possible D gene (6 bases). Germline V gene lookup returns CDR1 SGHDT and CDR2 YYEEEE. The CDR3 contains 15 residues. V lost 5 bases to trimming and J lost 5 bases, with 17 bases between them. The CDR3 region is CASSPGRWRDNEQFF. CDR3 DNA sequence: TGTGCCAGCAGTCCCGGGCGGTGGAGGGACAATGAGCAGTTCTTC.

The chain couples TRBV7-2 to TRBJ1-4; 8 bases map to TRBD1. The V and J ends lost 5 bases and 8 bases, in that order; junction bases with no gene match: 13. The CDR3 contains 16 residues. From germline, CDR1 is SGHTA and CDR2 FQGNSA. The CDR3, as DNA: TGTGCCAGCAGCGCAGGACAGGGCGACTTTGGGGAAAAACTGTTTTTT. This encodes CASSAGQGDFGEKLFF.

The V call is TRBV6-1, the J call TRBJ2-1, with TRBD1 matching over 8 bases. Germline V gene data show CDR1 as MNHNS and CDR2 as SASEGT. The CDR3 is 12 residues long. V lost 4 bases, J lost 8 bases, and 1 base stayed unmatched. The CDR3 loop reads CASSGQGYEQFF. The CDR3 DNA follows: TGTGCCAGCAGTGGACAGGGGTATGAGCAGTTCTTC.

The CDR3 is CASSLAGVNYGYTF. The CDR3 coding sequence is TGTGCCAGCAGCTTGGCAGGGGTGAACTATGGCTACACCTTC. This chain uses TRBV5-4 with TRBJ1-2, with D maybe TRBD1 (6 bases). This CDR3 is built from 14 residues. The V gene lost 0 bases and the J gene lost 2 bases, with 8 bases spanning the gap. Germline CDR1 is SGHNT and CDR2 is YYREEE (reference sequence).

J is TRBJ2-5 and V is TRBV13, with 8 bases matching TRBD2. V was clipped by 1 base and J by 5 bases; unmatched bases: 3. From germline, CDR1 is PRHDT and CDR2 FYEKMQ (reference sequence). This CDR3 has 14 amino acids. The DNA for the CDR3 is TGTGCCAGCAGCTTAGTGGCGGGGGGTGAGACCCAGTACTTC. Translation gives CASSLVAGGETQYF.

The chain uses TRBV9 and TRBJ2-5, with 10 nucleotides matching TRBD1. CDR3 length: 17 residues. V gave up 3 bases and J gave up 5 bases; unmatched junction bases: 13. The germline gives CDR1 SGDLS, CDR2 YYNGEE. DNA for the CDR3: TGTGCCAGCAGCGCCCGACAGGGGGCGGCATCTACGGAGACCCAGTACTTC. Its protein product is CASSARQGAASTETQYF.

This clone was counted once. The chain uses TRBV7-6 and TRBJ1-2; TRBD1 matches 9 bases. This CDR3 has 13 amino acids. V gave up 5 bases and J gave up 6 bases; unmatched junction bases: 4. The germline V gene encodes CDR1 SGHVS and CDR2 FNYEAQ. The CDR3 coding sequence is TGTGCCAGCAGCCTGGGACAGGGAAATGGCTACACCTTC. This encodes CASSLGQGNGYTF.

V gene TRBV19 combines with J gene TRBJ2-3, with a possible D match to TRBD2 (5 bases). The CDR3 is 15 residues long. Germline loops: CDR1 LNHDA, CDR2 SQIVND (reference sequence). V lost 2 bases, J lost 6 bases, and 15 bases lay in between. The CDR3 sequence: CASSIPGLSGDTQYF. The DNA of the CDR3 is TGTGCCAGTAGTATACCAGGACTTTCGGGGGATACGCAGTATTTT. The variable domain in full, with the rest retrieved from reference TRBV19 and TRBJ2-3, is DGGITQSPKYLFRKEGQNVTLSCEQNLNHDAMYWYRQDPGQGLRLIYYSQIVNDFQKGDIAEGYSVSREKKESFPLTVTSAQKNPTAFYLCASSIPGLSGDTQYFGPGTRLTVL.

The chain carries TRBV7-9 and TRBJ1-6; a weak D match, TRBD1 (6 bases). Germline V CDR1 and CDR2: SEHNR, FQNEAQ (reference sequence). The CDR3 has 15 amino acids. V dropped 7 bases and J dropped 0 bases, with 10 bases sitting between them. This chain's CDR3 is CASKGESSYNSPLHF. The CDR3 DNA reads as TGTGCCAGCAAGGGGGAAAGCTCCTATAATTCACCCCTCCACTTT.

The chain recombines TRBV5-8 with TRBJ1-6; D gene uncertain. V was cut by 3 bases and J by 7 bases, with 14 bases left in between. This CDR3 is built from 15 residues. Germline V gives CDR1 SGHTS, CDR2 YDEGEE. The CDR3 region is CASSSTLPGNSPLHF. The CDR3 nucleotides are TGTGCCAGCAGCTCAACACTCCCGGGGAATTCACCCCTCCACTTT.

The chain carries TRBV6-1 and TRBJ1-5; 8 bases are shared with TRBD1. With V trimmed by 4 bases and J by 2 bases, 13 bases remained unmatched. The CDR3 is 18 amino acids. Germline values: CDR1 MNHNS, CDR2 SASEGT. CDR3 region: CASSVAGGLGMGNQPQHF. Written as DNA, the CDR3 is TGTGCCAGCAGTGTTGCAGGGGGCTTGGGGATGGGCAATCAGCCCCAGCATTTT.

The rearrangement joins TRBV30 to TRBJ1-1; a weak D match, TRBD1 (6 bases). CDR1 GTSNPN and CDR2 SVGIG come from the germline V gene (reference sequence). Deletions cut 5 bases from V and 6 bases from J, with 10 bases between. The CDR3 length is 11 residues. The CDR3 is CAWVGGAEAFF. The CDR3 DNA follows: TGTGCCTGGGTAGGGGGGGCTGAAGCTTTCTTT.

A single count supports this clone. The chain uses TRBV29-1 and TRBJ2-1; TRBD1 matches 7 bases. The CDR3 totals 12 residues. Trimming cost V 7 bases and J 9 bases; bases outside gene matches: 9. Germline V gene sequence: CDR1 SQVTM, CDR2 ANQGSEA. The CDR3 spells CSAVADRSEQFF. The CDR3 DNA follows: TGCAGCGCGGTGGCGGACAGGAGTGAGCAGTTCTTC.

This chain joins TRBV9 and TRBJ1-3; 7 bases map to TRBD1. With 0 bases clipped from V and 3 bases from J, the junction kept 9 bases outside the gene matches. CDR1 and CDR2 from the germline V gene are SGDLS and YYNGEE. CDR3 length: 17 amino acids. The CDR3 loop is CASSVGGQNFGGNTIYF. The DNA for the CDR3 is TGTGCCAGCAGCGTAGGGGGACAGAACTTTGGTGGAAACACCATATATTTT. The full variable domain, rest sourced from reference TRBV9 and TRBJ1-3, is DSGVTQTPKHLITATGQRVTLRCSPRSGDLSVYWYQQSLDQGLQFLIQYYNGEERAKGNILERFSAQQFPDLHSELNLSSLELGDSALYFCASSVGGQNFGGNTIYFGEGSWLTVV.

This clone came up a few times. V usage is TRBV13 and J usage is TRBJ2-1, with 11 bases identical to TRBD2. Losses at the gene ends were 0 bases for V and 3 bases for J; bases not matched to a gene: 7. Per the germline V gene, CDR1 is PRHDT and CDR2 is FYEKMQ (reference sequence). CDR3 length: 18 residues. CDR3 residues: CASSLGPQLAGVYNEQFF. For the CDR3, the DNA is TGTGCCAGCAGCTTAGGTCCCCAACTAGCGGGGGTCTACAATGAGCAGTTCTTC.

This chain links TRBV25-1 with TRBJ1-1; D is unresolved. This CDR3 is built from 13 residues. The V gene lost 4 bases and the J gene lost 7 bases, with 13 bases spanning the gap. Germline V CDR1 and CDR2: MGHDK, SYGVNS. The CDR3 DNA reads TGTGCCAGCAGTGCTTTACATGTTGGTGAAGCTTTCTTT. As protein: CASSALHVGEAFF.

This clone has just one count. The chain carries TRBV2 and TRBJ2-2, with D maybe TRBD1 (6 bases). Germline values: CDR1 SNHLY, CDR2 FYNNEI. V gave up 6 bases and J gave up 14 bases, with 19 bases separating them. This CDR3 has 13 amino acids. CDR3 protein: CASRMTGKSPLFF. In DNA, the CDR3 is TGTGCCAGCAGAATGACAGGAAAAAGCCCCCTGTTTTTT.

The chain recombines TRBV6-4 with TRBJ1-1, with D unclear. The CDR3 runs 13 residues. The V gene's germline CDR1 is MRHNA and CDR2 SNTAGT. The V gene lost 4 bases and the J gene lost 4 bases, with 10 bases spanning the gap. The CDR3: CASSVAGGTEAFF. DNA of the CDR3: TGTGCCAGCAGTGTGGCGGGAGGCACTGAAGCTTTCTTT.

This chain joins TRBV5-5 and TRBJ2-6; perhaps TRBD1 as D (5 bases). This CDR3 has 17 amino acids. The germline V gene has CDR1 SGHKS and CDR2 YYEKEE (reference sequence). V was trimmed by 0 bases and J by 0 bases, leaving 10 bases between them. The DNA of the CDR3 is TGTGCCAGCAGCTTGGAGATGACAGTCTCTGGGGCCAACGTCCTGACTTTC. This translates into CASSLEMTVSGANVLTF.

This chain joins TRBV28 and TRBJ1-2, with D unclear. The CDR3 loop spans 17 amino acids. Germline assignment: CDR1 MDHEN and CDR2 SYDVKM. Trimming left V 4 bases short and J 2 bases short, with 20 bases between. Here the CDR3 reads CASSSPPPMRANYGYTF. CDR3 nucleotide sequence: TGTGCCAGCAGTTCCCCACCCCCAATGAGGGCCAACTATGGCTACACCTTC.

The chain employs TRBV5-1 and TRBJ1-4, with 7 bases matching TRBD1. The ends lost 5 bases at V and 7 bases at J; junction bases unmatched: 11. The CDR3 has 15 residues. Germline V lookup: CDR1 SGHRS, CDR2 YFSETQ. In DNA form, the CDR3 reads TGCGCCAGCAGACTGTACAGGGGCCCCATTGAAAAACTGTTTTTT. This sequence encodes CASRLYRGPIEKLFF. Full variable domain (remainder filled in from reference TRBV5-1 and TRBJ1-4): KAGVTQTPRYLIKTRGQQVTLSCSPISGHRSVSWYQQTPGQGLQFLFEYFSETQRNKGNFPGRFSGRQFSNSRSEMNVSTLELGDSALYLCASRLYRGPIEKLFFGSGTQLSVL.

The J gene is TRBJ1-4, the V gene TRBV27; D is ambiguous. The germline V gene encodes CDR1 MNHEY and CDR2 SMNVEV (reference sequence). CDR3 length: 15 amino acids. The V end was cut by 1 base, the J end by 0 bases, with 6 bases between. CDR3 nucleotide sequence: TGTGCCAGCAGTTTATTGCGGGCAACTAATGAAAAACTGTTTTTT. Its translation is CASSLLRATNEKLFF.

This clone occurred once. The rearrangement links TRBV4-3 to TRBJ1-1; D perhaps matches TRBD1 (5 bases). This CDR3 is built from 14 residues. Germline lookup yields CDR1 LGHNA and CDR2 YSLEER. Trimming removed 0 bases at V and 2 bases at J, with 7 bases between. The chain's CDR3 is CASSQEQGNTEAFF. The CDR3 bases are TGCGCCAGCAGCCAAGAGCAGGGTAACACTGAAGCTTTCTTT.

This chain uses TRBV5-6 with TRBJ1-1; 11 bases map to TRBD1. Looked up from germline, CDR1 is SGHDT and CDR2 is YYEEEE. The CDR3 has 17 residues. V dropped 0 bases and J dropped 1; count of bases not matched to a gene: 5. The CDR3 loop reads CASSLVDRGQGNTEAFF. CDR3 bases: TGTGCCAGCAGCTTGGTGGACAGGGGGCAGGGGAACACTGAAGCTTTCTTT.

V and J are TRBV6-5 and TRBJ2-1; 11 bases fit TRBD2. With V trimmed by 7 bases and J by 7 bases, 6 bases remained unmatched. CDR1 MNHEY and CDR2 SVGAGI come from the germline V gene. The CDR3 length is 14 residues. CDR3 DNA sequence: TGTGCCAGCAAAAGTAGCGGGGGGGCGAATGAGCAGTTCTTC. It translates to CASKSSGGANEQFF.

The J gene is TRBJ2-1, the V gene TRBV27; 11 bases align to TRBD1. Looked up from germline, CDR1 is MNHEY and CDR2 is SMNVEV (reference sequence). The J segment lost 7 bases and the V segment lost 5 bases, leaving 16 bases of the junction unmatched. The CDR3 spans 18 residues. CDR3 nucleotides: TGTGCCAGCAGTCTTGTTCCCCCGGGGACAGGGGGTTCGAATGAGCAGTTCTTC. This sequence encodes CASSLVPPGTGGSNEQFF.

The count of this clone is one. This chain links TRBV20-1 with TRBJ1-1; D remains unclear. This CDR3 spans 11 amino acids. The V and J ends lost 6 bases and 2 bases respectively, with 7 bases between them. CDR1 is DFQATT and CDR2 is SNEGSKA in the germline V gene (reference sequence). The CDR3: CSALFNTEAFF. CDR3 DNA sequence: TGCAGTGCCCTTTTTAACACTGAAGCTTTCTTT.